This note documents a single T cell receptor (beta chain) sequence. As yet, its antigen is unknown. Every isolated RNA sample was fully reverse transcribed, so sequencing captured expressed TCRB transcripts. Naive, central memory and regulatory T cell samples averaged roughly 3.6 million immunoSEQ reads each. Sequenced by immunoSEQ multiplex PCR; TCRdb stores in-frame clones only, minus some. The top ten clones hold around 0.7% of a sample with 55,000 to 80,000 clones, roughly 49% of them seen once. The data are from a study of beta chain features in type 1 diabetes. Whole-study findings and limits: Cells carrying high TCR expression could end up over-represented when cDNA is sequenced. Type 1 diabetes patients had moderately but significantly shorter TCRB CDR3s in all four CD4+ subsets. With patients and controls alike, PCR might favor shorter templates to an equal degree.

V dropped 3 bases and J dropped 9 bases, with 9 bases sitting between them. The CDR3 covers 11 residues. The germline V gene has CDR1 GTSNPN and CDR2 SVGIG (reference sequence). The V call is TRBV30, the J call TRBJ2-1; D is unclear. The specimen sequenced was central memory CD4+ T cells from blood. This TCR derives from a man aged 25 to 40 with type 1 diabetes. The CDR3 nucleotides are TGTGCCTGGAGCGCGGTGCGTGAGCAGTTCTTC. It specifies CAWSAVREQFF.